These 8 T cell receptor beta chains originate from one sample sequenced in a study of blood T cell repertoires in COVID-19. Only in-frame clones appear in the TCRdb table, and some are missing; sequencing was by immunoSEQ multiplex PCR. Among about 70,000 clones, about 80% were seen once, and the ten largest hold roughly 0.83%. Sequencing input: peripheral blood. These receptors were taken from a woman between 70 and 85 years old with acute or convalescent COVID-19.

The chain employs TRBV28 and TRBJ1-3, with unresolved D. CDR1 and CDR2 from the germline V gene are MDHEN and SYDVKM. V gave up 6 bases and J gave up 6 bases, with 18 bases separating them. The CDR3 length is 15 residues. The CDR3 loop is CASRQLRGFENTIYF. The DNA of the CDR3 is TGTGCCAGCAGGCAGCTTCGGGGTTTTGAAAACACCATATATTTT.

The chain uses TRBV10-1 and TRBJ2-6; D not certain. Germline V lookup: CDR1 WNHNN, CDR2 SYGVQD (reference sequence). Trimming removed 0 bases at V and 0 bases at J, with 9 bases between. This CDR3 region has 17 residues. This CDR3 reads CASSESIGSSGANVLTF. The CDR3, as DNA: TGCGCCAGCAGTGAGTCGATCGGGTCCTCTGGGGCCAACGTCCTGACTTTC.

The chain carries TRBV6-5 and TRBJ1-6; 7 bases line up with TRBD1. CDR3 length equals 15 residues. Trimming took 2 bases from V and 5 from J; bases not matched to a gene: 3. The germline V gene has CDR1 MNHEY and CDR2 SVGAGI. The CDR3 region is CASSYRDRNNSPLHF. The CDR3 DNA sequence: TGTGCCAGCAGTTACCGGGACAGAAATAATTCACCCCTCCACTTT.

The chain links TRBV24-1 to TRBJ2-1, with TRBD2 as a possible D gene (5 bases). The CDR3 sequence is 15 residues long. Per germline, CDR1 KGHDR and CDR2 SFDVKD. V lost 9 bases and J 0 bases, leaving 14 bases between the germline ends. This CDR3 reads CATPPGSSSYNEQFF. CDR3 bases: TGTGCCACCCCGCCGGGGAGTAGCTCCTACAATGAGCAGTTCTTC.

The chain has TRBV27 and TRBJ2-1; no clear D gene. V was pared by 6 bases and J by 6 bases, with 21 bases between. This CDR3 region has 16 residues. Germline lookup yields CDR1 MNHEY and CDR2 SMNVEV (reference sequence). CDR3 sequence reads: CASSRSPAALLNEQFF. DNA of the CDR3: TGTGCCAGCAGCCGATCCCCCGCGGCCCTCCTCAATGAGCAGTTCTTC.

A single count supports this clone. The chain joins TRBV6-1 to TRBJ2-7; D may be TRBD1 (8 bases). In germline, CDR1 is MNHNS, CDR2 SASEGT. This CDR3 is 20 amino acids long. Trimming pared 1 base from V and 2 bases from J, leaving 27 bases between. The CDR3 loop is CASSEVVTGTGDSGAYEQYF. CDR3 in DNA: TGTGCCAGCAGTGAAGTTGTTACCGGGACAGGTGACAGCGGGGCCTACGAGCAGTACTTC.

The chain recombines TRBV7-2 with TRBJ2-3, with 13 positions matching TRBD2. V was pared by 5 bases and J by 4 bases, with 12 bases of the junction left unmatched. CDR1 SGHTA and CDR2 FQGNSA come from the germline V gene. The CDR3 has 18 amino acids. The CDR3 protein is CASSVRRLAGGTPDTQYF. CDR3 coding DNA: TGTGCCAGCAGCGTACGACGACTAGCGGGGGGCACCCCAGATACGCAGTATTTT.

Note on this clone: Distinct nucleotide sequences in the sample also encode this CDR3. The chain carries TRBV19 and TRBJ1-1, with D possibly being TRBD1 (6 bases). The germline CDR1 and CDR2 sequences are LNHDA and SQIVND (reference sequence). With 2 bases removed from V and 4 bases from J, the gap between germline ends came to 8 bases. This CDR3 spans 13 amino acids. CDR3 DNA: TGTGCCAGTAGTATACAGGGGAGCACTGAAGCTTTCTTT. Translating gives CASSIQGSTEAFF.